The sequence of this TCR beta chain was determined in a study of blood T cell repertoires in COVID-19. Background on the study: T cells, B-cell-depleted T cells, or PBMCs provided the cDNA or gDNA that served as material.

Sequenced by immunoSEQ multiplex PCR; TCRdb stores in-frame clones only, minus some. In the table there are around 240,000 clones, roughly 88% of which are singletons. Per the germline V gene, CDR1 is SGHRS and CDR2 is YFSETQ. This CDR3 comprises 11 residues. Trimming left V 1 base short and J 5 bases short, with 4 bases between. This receptor was identified in a woman between 40 and 55 years old who had recovered from COVID-19. Sequenced material: peripheral blood. This chain links TRBV5-1 with TRBJ2-7, with D unclear. CDR3 coding DNA: TGCGCCAGCAGCTTGACGGACGAGCAGTACTTC. It yields the protein CASSLTDEQYF.